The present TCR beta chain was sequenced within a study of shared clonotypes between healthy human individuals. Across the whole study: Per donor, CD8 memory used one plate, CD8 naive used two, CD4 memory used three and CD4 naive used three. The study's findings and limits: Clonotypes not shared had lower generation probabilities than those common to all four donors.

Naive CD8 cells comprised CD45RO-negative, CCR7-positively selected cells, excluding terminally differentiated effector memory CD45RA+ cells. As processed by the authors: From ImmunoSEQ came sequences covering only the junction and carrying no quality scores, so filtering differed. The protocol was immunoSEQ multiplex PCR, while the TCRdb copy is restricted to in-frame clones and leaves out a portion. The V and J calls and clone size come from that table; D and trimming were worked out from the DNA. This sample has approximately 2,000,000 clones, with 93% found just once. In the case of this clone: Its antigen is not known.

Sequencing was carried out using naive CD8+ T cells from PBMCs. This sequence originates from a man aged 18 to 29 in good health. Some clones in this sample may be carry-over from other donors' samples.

The CDR3 protein is CASSVTGRTSTDTQYF. In DNA form, the CDR3 reads TGCGCCAGCAGTGTTACAGGGCGAACTAGCACAGATACGCAGTATTTT. The chain employs TRBV10-1 and TRBJ2-3; D is perhaps TRBD1 (6 bases). CDR3 length equals 16 residues. Germline V gene lookup returns CDR1 WNHNN and CDR2 SYGVQD (reference sequence). V was clipped by 4 bases and J by 0 bases, with 14 bases between them.